This entry lists 8 T cell receptor beta chains sequenced from one sample in a study of metastatic and nonmetastatic thyroid tumors. TCRdb used MiXCR to call clones anew from the PCR reads. The data hold about 13,000 clones, with over 25% observed a single time. Thyroid surgery took place with no prior treatment in any patient. The sequenced sample was tumor tissue. The source is a female donor with papillary thyroid cancer or a benign thyroid nodule (not recorded which). Some clones in this sample may be carry-over from other donors' samples.

This chain links TRBV20-1 with TRBJ1-6; D remains ambiguous. With 1 base removed from V and 5 bases from J, the gap between germline ends came to 6 bases. The CDR3 covers 13 residues. The germline gives CDR1 DFQATT, CDR2 SNEGSKA (reference sequence). The CDR3 spells CSARVQNNSPLHF. The CDR3 coding sequence is TGCAGTGCTAGAGTGCAAAATAATTCACCCCTCCACTTT.

The chain carries TRBV19 and TRBJ1-5; no firm D call. The CDR3 runs to 15 residues. Between the trimmed V and J ends, which lost 3 bases and 0 bases, there was a span of 9 bases. Germline values: CDR1 LNHDA, CDR2 SQIVND (reference sequence). The CDR3 spells CASSIYRTSNQPQHF. In DNA form, the CDR3 reads TGTGCCAGTAGTATCTACAGAACTAGCAATCAGCCCCAGCATTTT.

The chain carries TRBV27 and TRBJ1-2; D remains ambiguous. Per the germline V gene, CDR1 is MNHEY and CDR2 is SMNVEV (reference sequence). This CDR3 is built from 14 residues. V was cut by 6 bases and J by 5 bases, with 16 bases left in between. The CDR3 DNA reads TGTGCCAGCAGCCCTGGGCCGATAAAATATGGCTACACCTTC. It codes for CASSPGPIKYGYTF.

This clone was detected a few times. The genes are TRBV6-1 and TRBJ1-5; D is ambiguous. V gave up 4 bases and J gave up 5 bases, with 9 bases separating them. CDR3 length: 13 amino acids. Germline CDR1 MNHNS, CDR2 SASEGT. The CDR3 loop reads CASSVAWDQPQHF. The CDR3 DNA follows: TGTGCCAGCAGTGTAGCATGGGATCAGCCCCAGCATTTT.

This clone was seen at least ten times. This chain connects TRBV3-1 to TRBJ1-6; the D is unclear. The CDR3 consists of 12 residues. CDR1 LGHDT and CDR2 YNNKEL come from the germline V gene (reference sequence). V was cut by 6 bases and J by 7 bases, with 7 bases left in between. CDR3 in amino acids: CASSYSNSPLHF. DNA of the CDR3: TGTGCCAGCAGTTACAGCAATTCACCCCTCCACTTT.

In this sample, this clone turned up many times. The chain is built from TRBV30 and TRBJ1-3; D is uncertain. This CDR3 spans 16 amino acids. Germline CDR1 is GTSNPN and CDR2 is SVGIG (reference sequence). The V end was cut by 1 base, the J end by 0 bases, with 13 bases between. The CDR3 DNA follows: TGTGCCTGGAGTGGAGGACGGACCAACTCTGGAAACACCATATATTTT. Amino acid sequence: CAWSGGRTNSGNTIYF.

The genes are TRBV20-1 and TRBJ2-3, with 9 positions matching TRBD2. The V and J ends lost 1 base and 5 bases, in that order; junction bases with no gene match: 7. The CDR3 consists of 15 residues. Germline V gene sequence: CDR1 DFQATT, CDR2 SNEGSKA (reference sequence). CDR3 sequence reads: CSARVPSGGKDTQYF. The CDR3 bases are TGCAGTGCTAGAGTTCCGAGCGGGGGGAAAGATACGCAGTATTTT.

The chain joins TRBV9 to TRBJ1-3; 7 positions agree with TRBD1. Losses at the gene ends were 4 bases for V and 2 bases for J; bases not matched to a gene: 9. This CDR3 comprises 16 residues. The germline CDR1 and CDR2 sequences are SGDLS and YYNGEE. The CDR3 region has the DNA TGTGCCAGCAGCCCCCGACAGGGTTCGACTGGAAACACCATATATTTT. It yields the protein CASSPRQGSTGNTIYF.